The 31 T cell receptor beta chains listed next were all sequenced from one sample in a study of blood T cell repertoires in COVID-19. Clones were sequenced by immunoSEQ multiplex PCR, and TCRdb holds only the in-frame ones, with some missing. The repertoire holds fewer than 500,000 clones, with about 87% as singletons. The specimen sequenced was peripheral blood. These receptors were obtained from a man between 18 and 29 years old with COVID-19, enrolled during active disease.

This sequence joins TRBV6-5 and TRBJ1-2, with TRBD1 matching 8 bases. Trimming removed 7 bases from V and 6 bases from J; junction bases left unmatched: 13. Looked up from germline, CDR1 is MNHEY and CDR2 is SVGAGI. This CDR3 has 15 amino acids. This CDR3 reads CASTTPGTGTNGYTF. DNA for the CDR3: TGTGCCAGCACGACACCCGGGACAGGTACAAATGGCTACACCTTC.

The V and J genes are TRBV7-9 and TRBJ1-6, with 8 bases that match TRBD1. J was trimmed by 7 bases and V by 7 bases; bases with no gene match: 0. Germline CDR1 and CDR2: SEHNR and FQNEAQ (reference sequence). The CDR3 has 12 residues. CDR3 sequence (DNA): TGTGCCAGCAACAGGGGGAATTCACCCCTCCACTTT. This sequence encodes CASNRGNSPLHF.

CDR3 nucleotide sequence: TGTGCCACCAGCAGAGATGCCGAGATCCGAGAGACCCAGTACTTC. As protein: CATSRDAEIRETQYF. V usage is TRBV15 and J usage is TRBJ2-5, with D hard to call. This CDR3 has 15 amino acids. CDR1 is LNHNV and CDR2 is YYDKDF in the germline V gene (reference sequence). V was shortened by 0 bases and J by 4 bases, with 12 bases between the two germline ends.

The rearrangement joins TRBV10-1 to TRBJ1-1, with D perhaps matching TRBD1 (6 bases). This CDR3 has 13 residues. V lost 6 bases to trimming and J lost 1 base, with 9 bases between them. Germline values: CDR1 WNHNN, CDR2 SYGVQD (reference sequence). The CDR3 DNA follows: TGCGCCAGCAGCGGGACACGGAACACTGAAGCTTTCTTT. Translating gives CASSGTRNTEAFF.

V and J are TRBV2 and TRBJ1-1; possibly TRBD1 for D (5 bases). This CDR3 comprises 14 residues. The germline V gene encodes CDR1 SNHLY and CDR2 FYNNEI. Trimming cost V 5 bases and J 6 bases, with 16 bases left between them. The CDR3 nucleotides are TGTGCCAGCAGTTCCAGGGAGGGGAAGGCTGAAGCTTTCTTT. This encodes CASSSREGKAEAFF.

V usage is TRBV19 and J usage is TRBJ2-7; possibly TRBD1 for D (7 bases). From germline, CDR1 is LNHDA and CDR2 SQIVND (reference sequence). CDR3 length: 13 residues. The V gene lost 10 bases and the J gene lost 2 bases, with 15 bases spanning the gap. This CDR3 reads CATRGTGTYEQYF. The DNA for the CDR3 is TGTGCCACCAGGGGGACTGGAACCTACGAGCAGTACTTC.

V usage is TRBV2 and J usage is TRBJ2-7, with D maybe TRBD1 (5 bases). V was trimmed by 4 bases and J by 3 bases, leaving 19 bases between them. The germline V gene encodes CDR1 SNHLY and CDR2 FYNNEI. This CDR3 region has 16 residues. The CDR3 DNA reads TGTGCCAGCAGTGCTCTCTGGACACGGAGAGACTACGAGCAGTACTTC. As protein: CASSALWTRRDYEQYF. Based on the CDR3 plus reference TRBV2 and TRBJ2-7, the full variable domain is EPEVTQTPSHQVTQMGQEVILRCVPISNHLYFYWYRQILGQKVEFLVSFYNNEISEKSEIFDDQFSVERPDGSNFTLKIRSTKLEDSAMYFCASSALWTRRDYEQYFGPGTRLTVT.

The chain carries TRBV3-1 (or the pseudogene TRBV3-2) and TRBJ2-2, with D perhaps TRBD2 (5 bases). The V and J ends lost 4 bases and 3 bases respectively, with 12 bases between them. The germline gives CDR1 LGHDT, CDR2 YNNKEL (reference sequence). The CDR3 has 15 residues. CDR3 loop: CASSPRLMYTGELFF. CDR3 sequence (DNA): TGTGCCAGCAGCCCCCGACTAATGTACACCGGGGAGCTGTTTTTT.

V gene TRBV2 combines with J gene TRBJ2-5, with a possible D match to TRBD1 (6 bases). Per germline, CDR1 SNHLY and CDR2 FYNNEI. The CDR3 runs to 14 residues. Deletions cut 1 base from V and 5 bases from J, with 11 bases between. CDR3 in amino acids: CASSEGGLRETQYF. The CDR3 nucleotides read TGTGCCAGCAGTGAAGGGGGGCTCAGGGAGACCCAGTACTTC.

J is TRBJ1-1 and V is TRBV11-2; no clear D. CDR1 and CDR2 from the germline V gene are SGHAT and FQNNGV. The CDR3 extends over 16 amino acids. Trimming removed 0 bases at V and 7 bases at J, with 18 bases between. The CDR3 nucleotides read TGTGCCAGCAGCTTAGATGTCTTTGGAGTGAGGTATGAAGCTTTCTTT. Its translation is CASSLDVFGVRYEAFF.

This chain uses TRBV5-4 with TRBJ2-1; 11 nucleotides align to TRBD2. There are 15 residues in the CDR3. Germline-derived CDR1 and CDR2 are SGHNT and YYREEE (reference sequence). V shed 4 bases and J 9 bases; nucleotides not matched to a gene: 9. The DNA of the CDR3 is TGTGCCAGCAGCCCCGCTAGCGGGGGGAGTCCTGAGCAGTTCTTC. Its protein is CASSPASGGSPEQFF.

This clone was recorded only once. This chain uses TRBV6-5 with TRBJ2-7, with 7 nucleotides matching TRBD1. This CDR3 has 15 amino acids. With 7 bases clipped from V and 4 bases from J, the junction kept 13 bases outside the gene matches. CDR1 MNHEY and CDR2 SVGAGI come from the germline V gene. The CDR3, as DNA: TGTGCCAGCAAAAGGTACAGGGGAGAAGAGTACGAGCAGTACTTC. It specifies CASKRYRGEEYEQYF.

J is TRBJ2-2 and V is TRBV2; a possible D gene is TRBD1 (6 bases). V was cut by 5 bases and J by 4 bases, with 14 bases left in between. Germline CDR1 and CDR2: SNHLY and FYNNEI. The CDR3 sequence is 15 residues long. CDR3 amino acids: CASSKEGVFTGELFF. CDR3 nucleotides: TGTGCCAGCAGTAAAGAGGGGGTATTCACCGGGGAGCTGTTTTTT. Using reference TRBV2 and TRBJ2-2 for the parts outside the CDR3, the full variable domain is EPEVTQTPSHQVTQMGQEVILRCVPISNHLYFYWYRQILGQKVEFLVSFYNNEISEKSEIFDDQFSVERPDGSNFTLKIRSTKLEDSAMYFCASSKEGVFTGELFFGEGSRLTVL.

The genes are TRBV11-2 and TRBJ2-2; 9 positions agree with TRBD1. The CDR3 extends over 17 amino acids. Germline-derived CDR1 and CDR2 are SGHAT and FQNNGV. The V gene end was trimmed by 4 bases and the J gene end by 5 bases; junction bases not matched to a gene: 11. The CDR3 DNA follows: TGTGCCAGCAGCTCCCAATTGACAGGGGGAAAAACCGGGGAGCTGTTTTTT. Translated, it gives CASSSQLTGGKTGELFF.

The gene calls are TRBV5-4 and TRBJ2-5; D perhaps matches TRBD2 (6 bases). This CDR3 region has 15 residues. V lost 1 base, J lost 1 base, and 11 bases lay in between. Germline V gives CDR1 SGHNT, CDR2 YYREEE (reference sequence). The CDR3 loop is CASSLNSGGQETQYF. In DNA, the CDR3 is TGTGCCAGCAGCTTGAATAGCGGAGGCCAAGAGACCCAGTACTTC.

This clone was picked up a small number of times. This chain links TRBV9 with TRBJ2-2; D is perhaps TRBD2 (5 bases). Germline V gives CDR1 SGDLS, CDR2 YYNGEE. The CDR3 extends over 17 amino acids. V gave up 6 bases and J gave up 0 bases, with 18 bases separating them. Here the CDR3 reads CASTRSVRLSNTGELFF. As DNA, the CDR3 is TGTGCCAGCACCCGTTCTGTTCGACTATCGAACACCGGGGAGCTGTTTTTT.

The rearrangement joins TRBV4-1 to TRBJ1-1; the match to TRBD1 covers 7 bases. V was pared by 1 base and J by 5 bases, with 1 base of the junction left unmatched. CDR1 MGHRA and CDR2 YSYEKL come from the germline V gene. The CDR3 has 13 amino acids. CDR3 residues: CASSQGTGTEAFF. CDR3 coding DNA: TGCGCCAGCAGCCAAGGGACAGGTACTGAAGCTTTCTTT.

The chain links TRBV7-6 to TRBJ2-7, with TRBD2 identical over 7 bases. The V segment lost 1 base and the J segment 5 bases; nucleotides outside the gene matches: 11. The CDR3 covers 16 residues. In germline, CDR1 is SGHVS, CDR2 FNYEAQ. The CDR3 spells CASSLGGGGSRDEQYF. DNA for the CDR3: TGTGCCAGCAGCTTAGGCGGAGGCGGGAGTAGGGACGAGCAGTACTTC.

The chain has TRBV27 and TRBJ2-2; tentatively, D is TRBD2 (6 bases). CDR3 size: 15 residues. The V gene's germline CDR1 is MNHEY and CDR2 SMNVEV (reference sequence). Deletions cut 8 bases from V and 0 bases from J, with 13 bases between. CDR3 bases: TGTGCCAGCGCCCTGGGGGGACCGAACACCGGGGAGCTGTTTTTT. As protein: CASALGGPNTGELFF.

This chain joins TRBV12-3 or TRBV12-4 and TRBJ1-1; D remains unclear. The CDR3 extends over 12 amino acids. Trimming pared 7 bases from V and 11 bases from J, leaving 17 bases between. Here the CDR3 DNA reads TGTGCCAGCACCTACTTGGCGGAGGGTGCTTTCTTT. It is translated as CASTYLAEGAFF.

The V gene is TRBV7-8, the J gene TRBJ2-5; D unresolved. Trimming removed 5 bases from V and 5 bases from J, with 18 bases in between. The CDR3 covers 15 residues. Germline assignment: CDR1 SGHVS and CDR2 FQNEAQ. The CDR3: CASSPKKEVRETQYF. DNA of the CDR3: TGTGCCAGCAGCCCAAAGAAAGAAGTCAGGGAGACCCAGTACTTC. The full variable domain, in which reference TRBV7-8 and TRBJ2-5 provide the parts outside the CDR3, is GAGVSQSPRYKVAKRGQDVALRCDPISGHVSLFWYQQALGQGPEFLTYFQNEAQLDKSGLPSDRFFAERPEGSVSTLKIQRTQQEDSAVYLCASSPKKEVRETQYFGPGTRLLVL.

The chain links TRBV3-1 (or the pseudogene TRBV3-2) to TRBJ1-3; the D is unclear. Germline lookup yields CDR1 LGHDT and CDR2 YNNKEL (reference sequence). The CDR3 consists of 13 residues. The V and J ends lost 4 bases and 8 bases respectively, with 12 bases between them. The CDR3 sequence is CASSPGVSDTIYF. DNA of the CDR3: TGTGCCAGCAGCCCGGGTGTTTCCGACACCATATATTTT.

The chain combines TRBV7-2 with TRBJ1-4; D gene unclear. The CDR3 totals 12 residues. Germline values: CDR1 SGHTA, CDR2 FQGNSA. V shed 5 bases and J shed 11 bases, with 12 bases lying between them. The CDR3 here is CASSPEERKLFF. CDR3 DNA sequence: TGTGCCAGCAGCCCAGAAGAGCGGAAACTGTTTTTT.

This clone was recorded once. V gene TRBV6-5 combines with J gene TRBJ1-5, with 7 nucleotides matching TRBD1. Germline lookup yields CDR1 MNHEY and CDR2 SVGAGI. The V gene end was trimmed by 6 bases and the J gene end by 4 bases; junction bases not matched to a gene: 6. This CDR3 has 14 amino acids. DNA of the CDR3: TGTGCCAGCAGCAGGACAGGCCCTAATCAGCCCCAGCATTTT. As protein: CASSRTGPNQPQHF.

The chain couples TRBV19 to TRBJ2-7; D perhaps matches TRBD2 (5 bases). CDR1 is LNHDA and CDR2 is SQIVND in the germline V gene (reference sequence). V dropped 3 bases and J dropped 4 bases, with 13 bases sitting between them. The CDR3 has 14 amino acids. CDR3 bases: TGTGCCAGTAGTATGGAGCAGCCGGGATACGAGCAGTACTTC. Amino acid sequence: CASSMEQPGYEQYF. The variable domain in full, with the rest retrieved from reference TRBV19 and TRBJ2-7, is DGGITQSPKYLFRKEGQNVTLSCEQNLNHDAMYWYRQDPGQGLRLIYYSQIVNDFQKGDIAEGYSVSREKKESFPLTVTSAQKNPTAFYLCASSMEQPGYEQYFGPGTRLTVT.

The chain is built from TRBV29-1 and TRBJ2-1; 9 bases map to TRBD2. Losses at the gene ends were 6 bases for V and 3 bases for J; bases not matched to a gene: 15. Germline lookup yields CDR1 SQVTM and CDR2 ANQGSEA. The CDR3 totals 17 residues. CDR3 region: CSVQGPGLAYDYNEQFF. CDR3 DNA: TGCAGCGTCCAGGGCCCCGGACTAGCGTATGACTACAATGAGCAGTTCTTC.

The chain couples TRBV6-5 to TRBJ1-1; TRBD1 might be the D (6 bases). V was shortened by 6 bases and J by 0 bases, with 11 bases between the two germline ends. This CDR3 has 14 residues. Per the germline V gene, CDR1 is MNHEY and CDR2 is SVGAGI. The CDR3 DNA reads as TGTGCCAGCAGGGCTGACAGGTTGAACACTGAAGCTTTCTTT. This codes for CASRADRLNTEAFF.

Comment on this clone: Other DNA sequences in this sample translate to the same CDR3. The chain combines TRBV6-5 with TRBJ1-2; D unresolved. CDR1 and CDR2 from the germline V gene are MNHEY and SVGAGI. The CDR3 is made up of 13 amino acids. Trimming shortened V by 0 bases and J by 3 bases, and 5 bases separated the two germline ends. This CDR3 reads CASSYSADYGYTF. CDR3 nucleotides: TGTGCCAGCAGTTACTCCGCGGACTATGGCTACACCTTC.

The J gene is TRBJ2-5, the V gene TRBV11-2; D is unclear. This CDR3 comprises 12 residues. Trimming took off 1 base at V and 5 bases at J, with 5 bases between the two ends. In germline, CDR1 is SGHAT, CDR2 FQNNGV. CDR3 loop: CASSLGRETQYF. In nucleotides, the CDR3 is TGTGCCAGCAGCTTAGGCCGGGAGACCCAGTACTTC.

The chain carries TRBV6-5 and TRBJ2-7; 9 nucleotides match TRBD1. The length of the CDR3 is 13 residues. J was trimmed by 7 bases and V by 2 bases; bases with no gene match: 3. Looked up from germline, CDR1 is MNHEY and CDR2 is SVGAGI. Here the CDR3 reads CASSYGTGWEQYF. As DNA, the CDR3 is TGTGCCAGCAGTTACGGGACAGGGTGGGAGCAGTACTTC.

The CDR3 sequence: CASSLTGTSGIKQYF. DNA of the CDR3: TGTGCCAGCAGCTTAACCGGGACTAGCGGGATAAAGCAGTACTTC. The gene calls are TRBV7-9 and TRBJ2-7, with 13 bases fitting TRBD2. Germline-derived CDR1 and CDR2 are SEHNR and FQNEAQ (reference sequence). This CDR3 has 15 residues. With V trimmed by 2 bases and J by 8 bases, 6 bases remained unmatched.